This entry features one T cell receptor (beta chain) sequence. Its target antigen remains unknown. Qualities for individual bases were not recorded, and no much larger clone is one base off. This sample is part of a study of cytotoxic CD8 clonotypes in ibrutinib-treated CLL (dated by TCRdb to about 2021). Background on the whole study: The cohort was composed of some ten relapsed/refractory and around 14 treatment-naive patients; IGHV unmutated status was identified in approximately 18 patients. Partial responses were observed in approximately 24 patients and complete responses in 2; after a median follow-up of around 68 months, remission was maintained in around 14 patients and progression was observed in about twelve. Response samples were obtained after a median of approximately eleven months of treatment, with a range of about 6 to 36 months. An average of around 250,000 productive templates and tens of thousands of productive rearrangements was obtained per sample. Longitudinal samples were available for 26 of the 86 trial participants. Cryopreserved peripheral blood mononuclear cells were collected before treatment, at response, and at either disease progression or sustained remission. All remission and progressive disease samples were collected while patients were still receiving ibrutinib. General conclusions and limits of the study: At ibrutinib response clonality went up, during sustained remission it held steady, and at progression it dropped back toward baseline. Baseline clonality exceeded that of age-matched healthy donors and correlated strongly with circulating CD8+ T-cell counts. Lymph node repertoires were not examined, and the timing of sampling was not matched between patients in sustained remission and those whose disease progressed. Public clonotypes were rare and either shrank or stayed stable during treatment, and the rise in clonality at ibrutinib response reflected expansion of private clonotypes.

The intended sense of this specimen's time point label: less than 30 months on ibrutinib. For TCR beta library preparation, around 1.9 micrograms of genomic DNA were extracted from the cryopreserved PBMCs. Longitudinal blood samples from CLL patients on ibrutinib monotherapy were analyzed using high-throughput TCR beta sequencing. Patients were enrolled in a phase 2 open-label single-center ibrutinib monotherapy trial. Each clonotype received, on average, about 9.7x coverage in deep resolution sequencing performed on a MiSeq, where the target depth lay between 1 in 1 million and 1 in 200,000 T cells. The immunoSEQ hsTCRB Kit was used to generate TCR beta libraries. The original pipeline was this. Data were analyzed with ImmunoSEQ Data Assistant and ImmunoSEQ Analyzer, with V, D and J genes assigned per IMGT definitions. Clonality, which ranges from 0 to 1, was calculated by subtracting the normalized Shannon entropy of productive rearrangement frequencies from one. Only overrepresented clonotypes making up at least 0.05% of each patient's repertoire were included in the public clonotype analysis. Repertoires from some 14 age-matched healthy donors in immuneACCESS were used as clonality controls. Entries here come from immuneACCESS through TCRdb and include only in-frame sequences with V and J called. Some clones fail to appear in such tables; in the studies checked, an unresolved V gene covers under half of the shortfall, and the cause of the remainder is unknown. D and trimming come from the DNA, and the V and J calls and clone size come from that table. For this sample the table gives about 45,000 clones, of which over 50% were detected only once. Clones ranked in the top ten supply around a fifth of the sample.

The CDR3, cysteine through phenylalanine, is 16 amino acids long. The CDR3 DNA has 48 bases and is translated from base 1. V ends up 4 bases short and J 0 bases short, with an unmatched junction base count of 5. CDR1 SGHNT and CDR2 YENEEA are derived from the germline V gene. The rearranged segments are TRBV11-3 and TRBJ2-1, with 8 bases in between that match TRBD2. Sequenced material: PBMCs, taken after 24 months of ibrutinib treatment. This receptor was identified in a human donor with chronic lymphocytic leukemia. In nucleotides, the sequence is TGTGCCAGCAGCTCCGGCGGGGGGAGCTCCTACAATGAGCAGTTCTTC. This translates into CASSSGGGSSYNEQFF. Joined to the reference TRBV11-3 and TRBJ2-1 proteins, this CDR3 gives the full variable domain: EAGVVQSPRYKIIEKKQPVAFWCNPISGHNTLYWYLQNLGQGPELLIRYENEEAVDDSQLPKDRFSAERLKGVDSTLKIQPAELGDSAVYLCASSSGGGSSYNEQFFGPGTRLTVL.